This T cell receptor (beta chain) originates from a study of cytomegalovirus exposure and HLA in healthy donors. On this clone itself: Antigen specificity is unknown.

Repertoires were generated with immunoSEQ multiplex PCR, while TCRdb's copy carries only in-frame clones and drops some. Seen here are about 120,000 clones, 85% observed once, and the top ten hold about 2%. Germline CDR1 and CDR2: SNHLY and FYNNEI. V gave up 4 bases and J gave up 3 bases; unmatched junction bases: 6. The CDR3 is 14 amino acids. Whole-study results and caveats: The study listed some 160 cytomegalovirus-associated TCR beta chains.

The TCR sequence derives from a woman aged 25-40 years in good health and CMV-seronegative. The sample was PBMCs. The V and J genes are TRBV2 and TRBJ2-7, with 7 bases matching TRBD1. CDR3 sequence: CASSVGTGDYEQYF. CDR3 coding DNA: TGTGCCAGCAGTGTGGGAACAGGGGACTACGAGCAGTACTTC. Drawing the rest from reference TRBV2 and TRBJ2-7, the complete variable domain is EPEVTQTPSHQVTQMGQEVILRCVPISNHLYFYWYRQILGQKVEFLVSFYNNEISEKSEIFDDQFSVERPDGSNFTLKIRSTKLEDSAMYFCASSVGTGDYEQYFGPGTRLTVT.